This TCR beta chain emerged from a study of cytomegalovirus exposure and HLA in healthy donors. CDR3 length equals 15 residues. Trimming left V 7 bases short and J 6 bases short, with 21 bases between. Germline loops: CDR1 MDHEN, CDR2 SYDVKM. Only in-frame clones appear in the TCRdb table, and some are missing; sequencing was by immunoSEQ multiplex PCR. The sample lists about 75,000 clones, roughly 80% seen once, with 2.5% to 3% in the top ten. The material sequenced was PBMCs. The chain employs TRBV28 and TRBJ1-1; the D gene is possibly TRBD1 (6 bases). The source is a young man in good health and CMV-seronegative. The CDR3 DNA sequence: TGTGCCAGCACCTTTGGGGGGGGGCTGATCGCTGAAGCTTTCTTT. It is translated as CASTFGGGLIAEAFF.